The 3 T cell receptor beta chains below come from one sample, sequenced in a study of neurological immune-mediated disorders. Each CDR3 protein is one row after TCRdb ran MiXCR on the 5' RACE reads. The sample lists approximately 53,000 distinct CDR3 sequences, approximately 9.1% occurring once. Time point denoted: longitudinal time-point 1 (baseline). The sequenced sample was PBMCs. The receptors stem from a middle-aged woman in good health.

In its sample, this clonotype was seen many times. J is TRBJ1-5 and V is TRBV4-1; 7 bases fit TRBD1. Germline CDR1 reads MGHRA; CDR2 reads YSYEKL. Germline trimming cut 3 bases from V and 6 bases from J; bases unmatched to any gene: 14. The CDR3 is 17 amino acids. CDR3 coding DNA: TGCGCCAGCAGCCACGAGCTACGACAGGGCTTGGGTCAGCCCCAGCATTTT. Translated, it gives CASSHELRQGLGQPQHF.

The chain links TRBV5-1 to TRBJ2-5; D may be TRBD1 or TRBD2 (5 bases each). Trimming removed 4 bases from V and 5 bases from J, with 21 bases in between. The CDR3 spans 16 residues. Germline loops: CDR1 SGHRS, CDR2 YFSETQ. CDR3 region: CASSLVTRGWSETQYF. The CDR3 nucleotides read TGCGCCAGCAGCCTGGTCACTAGGGGCTGGTCGGAGACCCAGTACTTC.

This clonotype was counted once. Possible read error: a much larger clone is one base away. The V gene is TRBV20-1, the J gene TRBJ2-1; no firm D call. The CDR3 totals 15 residues. Germline V gives CDR1 DFQATT, CDR2 SNEGSKA (reference sequence). With 8 bases removed from V and 0 bases from J, the gap between germline ends came to 17 bases. The CDR3 protein is CSCRTPESSYNEQFF. The CDR3 nucleotides are TGCAGTTGCCGTACCCCGGAGAGCTCCTACAATGAGCAGTTCTTC.